A selection of T cell receptor beta chains follows, all from one sample in a study of CDR3 diversity in severe acne. Each CDR3 protein gets one entry after TCRdb re-called the PCR reads with MiXCR. The sample contains around 100,000 distinct CDR3 sequences, 51% of which appear only once. Sequenced: blood. The receptors originated from a male donor with acne. Each CDR3 is given with its conserved first and last residue. The D gene is left open where the match is weak. Expanded clones get a size class; other rows say once, few or many, or leave the size out.

TRBJ2-7	TRBV15	-	-	CAAPLDHEQYF	TGTGCCGCCCCCTTGGACCACGAGCAGTACTTC
TRBJ2-5	TRBV20-1	-	-	CSARDLIEFQETQYF	TGCAGTGCTAGAGATCTCATCGAATTCCAAGAGACCCAGTACTTC
TRBJ1-4	TRBV30	many	-	CAWRNSGREKLFF	TGTGCCTGGAGAAACAGCGGGAGGGAAAAACTGTTTTTT
TRBJ2-3	TRBV19	many	TRBD1	CASSLNPGGYGTDTQYF	TGTGCCAGTAGTCTGAACCCAGGGGGCTATGGTACAGATACGCAGTATTTT
TRBJ1-2	TRBV29-1	-	-	CSVVTENYGYTF	TGCAGCGTTGTTACAGAAAACTATGGCTACACCTTC
TRBJ2-7	TRBV20-1	-	TRBD2	CSGARASGDYEQYF	TGCAGTGGGGCTAGGGCTAGCGGGGACTACGAGCAGTACTTC
TRBJ1-5	TRBV25-1	-	TRBD1	CASSRPTGKDQPQHF	TGTGCCAGCAGTCGTCCGACAGGGAAAGATCAGCCCCAGCATTTT
TRBJ2-7	TRBV2	few	TRBD1	CASRQGANEQYF	TGTGCCAGCAGGCAGGGGGCCAACGAGCAGTACTTC
TRBJ2-7	TRBV5-5	many	-	CASSFDVPPSEQYF	TGTGCCAGCAGCTTTGACGTTCCCCCCTCCGAGCAGTACTTC
TRBJ1-4	TRBV15	-	-	CATSRVANEKLFF	TGTGCCACCAGCAGGGTAGCTAATGAAAAACTGTTTTTT
TRBJ2-5	TRBV2	-	-	CASSAQDGGLGETQYF	TGTGCCAGCAGTGCACAGGACGGGGGGCTCGGTGAGACCCAGTACTTC
TRBJ2-3	TRBV29-1	many	-	CSVEDLLQGPDTQYF	TGCAGCGTTGAAGATCTTCTACAGGGACCAGATACGCAGTATTTT
TRBJ2-5	TRBV25-1	-	TRBD2	CASSCVPSTSGEETQYF	TGTGCCAGCAGCTGCGTCCCCAGCACTAGCGGAGAAGAGACCCAGTACTTC
TRBJ1-5	TRBV11-1	-	-	CASSIEPGGSNQPQHF	TGTGCCAGCAGCATAGAGCCCGGTGGGAGCAATCAGCCCCAGCATTTT
TRBJ2-1	TRBV29-1	once	-	CSVGEYNEQFF	TGCAGCGTAGGGGAATACAATGAGCAGTTCTTC
TRBJ1-1	TRBV28	few	-	CASSSLWPEAFF	TGTGCCAGCAGTTCACTATGGCCTGAAGCTTTCTTT
TRBJ2-1	TRBV12-5	few	TRBD1	CASGLPGQTNEQFF	TGTGCTAGTGGGCTTCCGGGACAGACTAATGAGCAGTTCTTC
TRBJ2-7	TRBV2	-	-	CASNWAGEQYF	TGTGCCAGCAATTGGGCGGGCGAGCAGTACTTC
TRBJ2-7	TRBV7-2	few	-	CASSWGQSYEQYF	TGTGCCAGCAGCTGGGGACAATCCTACGAGCAGTACTTC
TRBJ2-3	TRBV20-1	many	-	CSAGSVSTQYF	TGCAGTGCGGGGTCGGTGAGTACGCAGTATTTT
TRBJ2-5	TRBV2	-	TRBD2	CASSAGGSRDQPQYF	TGTGCCAGCAGTGCCGGGGGGTCGCGCGATCAGCCCCAGTACTTC
TRBJ2-7	TRBV10-3	once	TRBD1	CAISFTGGFDEQYF	TGTGCCATCAGCTTCACAGGGGGTTTCGACGAGCAGTACTTC
TRBJ2-1	TRBV12-3/TRBV12-4	many	-	CASSFGGQGVEQFF	TGTGCCAGCAGTTTCGGGGGTCAGGGGGTAGAGCAGTTCTTC
TRBJ1-4	TRBV28	-	-	CASSPPIQLTNEKLFF	TGTGCCAGCAGCCCGCCCATCCAGCTGACTAATGAAAAACTGTTTTTT
TRBJ1-4	TRBV5-8	few	-	CASSSGASNEKLFF	TGTGCCAGCAGCTCTGGGGCGTCAAATGAAAAACTGTTTTTT
TRBJ2-7	TRBV11-1	-	-	CASSPSTGSEQYF	TGCGCCAGCAGCCCCTCAACAGGGAGCGAGCAGTACTTC
TRBJ2-2	TRBV19	-	TRBD2	CASSRFVREVGELFF	TGTGCCAGTAGTAGGTTCGTGCGGGAGGTCGGGGAGCTGTTTTTT
TRBJ1-5	TRBV19	many	TRBD1	CASSMDRGQPQHF	TGTGCCAGTAGTATGGACAGGGGGCAGCCCCAGCATTTT
TRBJ2-1	TRBV25-1	-	TRBD2	CAIPGLAGNNEQFF	TGTGCCATCCCGGGACTAGCGGGAAACAATGAGCAGTTCTTC
TRBJ1-6	TRBV11-1	few	-	CASSPGRSPLHF	TGTGCCAGCAGCCCGGGGCGATCACCCCTCCACTTT
TRBJ2-7	TRBV19	-	TRBD1	CASSGTGTGGAFSKQYF	TGTGCCAGTAGTGGTACCGGGACAGGGGGCGCGTTTAGTAAGCAGTACTTC
TRBJ1-5	TRBV10-3	once	TRBD1	CAISESGTGLTQPQHF	TGTGCCATCAGTGAGTCAGGGACAGGTCTTACTCAGCCCCAGCATTTT
TRBJ2-7	TRBV6-2/TRBV6-3	-	-	CASRPQGGKSYEQYF	TGTGCCAGCAGACCTCAGGGCGGGAAGAGCTACGAGCAGTACTTC
TRBJ2-3	TRBV7-3	-	TRBD1	CASSSGTGTDTQYF	TGTGCCAGCAGCTCTGGGACAGGGACAGATACGCAGTATTTT
TRBJ2-7	TRBV7-7	many	-	CASSLVFDSPQYF	TGTGCTAGCAGCTTAGTCTTTGACAGTCCTCAGTACTTC
TRBJ2-7	TRBV30	few	TRBD2	CAWRSGLAGTYEQYF	TGTGCCTGGAGGTCGGGACTAGCGGGAACCTACGAGCAGTACTTC
TRBJ1-1	TRBV7-2	-	-	CASSRRDLPLNTEAFF	TGTGCCAGCAGCCGAAGGGATCTCCCCCTGAACACTGAAGCTTTCTTT
TRBJ2-1	TRBV2	many	TRBD2	CASSELAGGKNEQFF	TGTGCCAGCAGCGAACTAGCGGGAGGTAAAAATGAGCAGTTCTTC
TRBJ2-6	TRBV5-1	-	-	CASSFGQTNTEAFSGANVLTF	TGCGCCAGCAGCTTCGGTCAAACGAACACTGAAGCTTTCTCTGGGGCCAACGTCCTGACTTTC
TRBJ2-1	TRBV7-8	medium-sized	TRBD2	CASSKTSGSSDEQFF	TGTGCCAGCAGCAAAACTAGCGGGAGTTCCGATGAGCAGTTCTTC
TRBJ1-6	TRBV3-1	-	-	CASSQGNWGYNSPLHF	TGTGCCAGCAGCCAAGGGAATTGGGGTTATAATTCACCCCTCCACTTT
TRBJ1-5	TRBV19	once	-	CASSTGQGYSNQPQHF	TGTGCCAGTAGTACCGGGCAGGGATATAGCAATCAGCCCCAGCATTTT
TRBJ2-7	TRBV7-2	-	TRBD1	CASRMGTGDEQYF	TGTGCCAGCAGGATGGGGACAGGGGACGAGCAGTACTTC
TRBJ2-3	TRBV6-5	-	TRBD1	CAGSRPGQGITDTQYF	TGTGCCGGCAGTCGTCCGGGACAGGGGATCACAGATACGCAGTATTTT
TRBJ2-1	TRBV20-1	-	TRBD2	CSARRLAGVCSYNEQFF	TGCAGTGCCCGCAGACTAGCGGGCGTGTGCTCCTACAATGAGCAGTTCTTC
TRBJ1-5	TRBV20-1	few	-	CSARPRSGALPHF	TGCAGTGCTCGTCCTCGGTCAGGGGCGCTCCCGCATTTT
TRBJ1-5	TRBV10-3	-	TRBD1	CAISVGQGIQPQHF	TGTGCCATCAGTGTGGGACAGGGTATCCAGCCCCAGCATTTT
TRBJ2-5	TRBV20-1	-	-	CSARDRGPETQYF	TGCAGTGCTAGAGATCGAGGGCCAGAGACCCAGTACTTC
TRBJ2-5	TRBV2	few	-	CASHLRETQYF	TGTGCCAGCCATCTTCGGGAGACCCAGTACTTC
TRBJ2-5	TRBV5-1	many	-	CASRRGGAGTVETQYF	TGCGCCAGCAGACGGGGCGGGGCGGGGACGGTAGAGACCCAGTACTTC
TRBJ2-5	TRBV7-2	few	-	CASSLAPAKQETQYF	TGTGCCAGCAGCTTAGCCCCAGCGAAACAAGAGACCCAGTACTTC
TRBJ1-6	TRBV10-3	-	-	CAISESFRRRNSPLHF	TGTGCCATCAGTGAGTCTTTCAGGAGACGAAATTCACCCCTCCACTTT
TRBJ2-5	TRBV2	-	-	CASSGSTLTGETQYF	TGTGCCAGCAGTGGTTCCACCTTGACCGGAGAGACCCAGTACTTC
TRBJ2-5	TRBV15	-	TRBD1	CAICRGSVQETQYF	TGTGCCATCTGCAGGGGGAGCGTACAAGAGACCCAGTACTTC
TRBJ2-5	TRBV2	-	-	CASSQGWTSQETQYF	TGTGCCAGCAGCCAGGGGTGGACATCCCAAGAGACCCAGTACTTC